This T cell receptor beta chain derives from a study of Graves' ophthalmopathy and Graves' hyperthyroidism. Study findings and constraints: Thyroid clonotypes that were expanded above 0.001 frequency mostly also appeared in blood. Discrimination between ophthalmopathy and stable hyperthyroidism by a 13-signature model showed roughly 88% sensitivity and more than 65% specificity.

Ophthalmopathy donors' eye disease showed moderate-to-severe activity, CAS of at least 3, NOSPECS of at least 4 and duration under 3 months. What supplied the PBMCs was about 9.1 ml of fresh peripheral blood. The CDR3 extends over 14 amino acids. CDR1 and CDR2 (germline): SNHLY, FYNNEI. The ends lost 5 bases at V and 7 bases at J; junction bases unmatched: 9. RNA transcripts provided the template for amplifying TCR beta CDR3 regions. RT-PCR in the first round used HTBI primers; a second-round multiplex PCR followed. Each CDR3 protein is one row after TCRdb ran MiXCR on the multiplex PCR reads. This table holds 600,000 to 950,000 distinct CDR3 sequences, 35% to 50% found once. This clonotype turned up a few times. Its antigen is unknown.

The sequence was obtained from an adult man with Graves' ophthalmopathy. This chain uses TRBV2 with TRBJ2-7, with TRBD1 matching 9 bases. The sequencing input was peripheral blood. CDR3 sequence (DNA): TGTGCCAGCAGTTACCCGGGGACAGGGCGTGAGCAGTACTTC. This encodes CASSYPGTGREQYF.